Described below is a single T cell receptor beta chain sequence and its context. Its specificity is not known. This record comes from a study of monozygotic twins with inflammatory bowel disease. Study results and caveats: The data offered no way to tell different T cell subtypes apart.

A total RNA quantity of 3500 ng went into each TCR library. TCRdb reworked the 5' RACE reads into one entry per CDR3 protein, no DNA. Here the sample table reports approximately 400,000 distinct CDR3 sequences. The sample was blood. The receptor comes from a human donor with ulcerative colitis or Crohn's disease, or a healthy co-twin of an affected twin (not recorded which).

The CDR3 here is CSGQGLSYEQYF. The chain has TRBV20-1 and TRBJ2-7; the TRBD2 assignment by TCRdb is unverifiable without DNA. Germline lookup yields CDR1 DFQATT and CDR2 SNEGSKA (reference sequence). CDR3 size: 12 residues.